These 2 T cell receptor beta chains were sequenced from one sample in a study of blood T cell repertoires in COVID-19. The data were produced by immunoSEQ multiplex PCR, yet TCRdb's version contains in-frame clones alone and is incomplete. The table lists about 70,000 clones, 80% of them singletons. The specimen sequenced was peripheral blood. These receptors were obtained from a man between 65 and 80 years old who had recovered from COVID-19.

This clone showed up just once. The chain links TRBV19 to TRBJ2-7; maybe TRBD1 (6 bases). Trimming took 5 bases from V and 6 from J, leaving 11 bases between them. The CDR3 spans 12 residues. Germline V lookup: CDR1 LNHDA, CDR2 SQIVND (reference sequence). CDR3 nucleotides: TGTGCCAGTAGTTCCATCAGGGGCGAGCAGTACTTC. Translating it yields CASSSIRGEQYF.

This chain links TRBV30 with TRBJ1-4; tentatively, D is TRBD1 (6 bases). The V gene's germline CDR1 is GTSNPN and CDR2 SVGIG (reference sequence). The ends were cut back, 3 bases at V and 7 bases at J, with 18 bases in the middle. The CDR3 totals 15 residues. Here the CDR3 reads CAWSGGAEIFEKLFF. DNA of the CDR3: TGTGCCTGGAGCGGGGGGGCAGAGATTTTTGAAAAACTGTTTTTT.